These 2 T cell receptor beta chains came from one sample sequenced in a study of OX40 agonist ivuxolimab in advanced cancers. The protocol was immunoSEQ multiplex PCR, while the TCRdb copy is restricted to in-frame clones and leaves out a portion. The table includes more than 15,000 clones, 65% to 90% detected once. This material consisted of CD4+ or CD8+ T cells sorted from blood, taken in a trial of the OX40 agonist ivuxolimab. The receptors were gathered from an adult with an advanced solid tumor such as melanoma, head and neck, liver or kidney cancer.

The chain uses TRBV6-5 and TRBJ1-1, with 7 bases lining up with TRBD1. This CDR3 has 15 residues. V lost 6 bases and J lost 6; bases outside the gene matches: 13. Germline loops: CDR1 MNHEY, CDR2 SVGAGI. CDR3 nucleotides: TGTGCCAGCAGCTACAAGCCAGGGGGGGTTTCTGAAGCTTTCTTT. This translates into CASSYKPGGVSEAFF.

This chain uses TRBV19 with TRBJ2-1; TRBD1 might be the D (7 bases). The CDR3 runs 16 residues. Germline V gene data show CDR1 as LNHDA and CDR2 as SQIVND (reference sequence). V lost 0 bases and J 9 bases, leaving 18 bases between the germline ends. In nucleotides, the CDR3 is TGTGCCAGTAGTATAGATCGGAGACTAGGGGGCGGTGAGCAGTTCTTC. It yields the protein CASSIDRRLGGGEQFF.